The sequence of this T cell receptor beta chain was determined in a study of T cell responses to AZD1222 COVID-19 vaccine. The overall study: The study pooled second doses at about 4 or about 12 weeks. Study-level points and caveats: Among vaccine-associated CD4 TCRs, coverage spanned spike, with dominance at 160-218 and 743-854. Sampling captured repertoires only after the peak T cell response. Among the donors, most were white British and more were female, and clonal diversity was possibly underestimated.

On this clone itself: The antigen is undetermined.

Data came from immunoSEQ multiplex PCR; TCRdb stores just in-frame clones and leaves some out. The sample carries roughly 160,000 clones, 85% to 90% recorded once. The ends lost 4 bases at V and 9 bases at J; junction bases unmatched: 13. Germline V lookup: CDR1 SGHNT, CDR2 YYREEE (reference sequence). The CDR3 length is 15 residues. The chain links TRBV5-4 to TRBJ2-1; 7 bases are a match to TRBD2. The starting material was peripheral blood, obtained on day 0 of AZD1222 vaccination. The TCR sequence derives from an adult in good health. CDR3 region: CASSVRDYNTGEQFF. CDR3 nucleotides: TGTGCCAGCAGCGTGAGGGACTACAACACCGGTGAGCAGTTCTTC.